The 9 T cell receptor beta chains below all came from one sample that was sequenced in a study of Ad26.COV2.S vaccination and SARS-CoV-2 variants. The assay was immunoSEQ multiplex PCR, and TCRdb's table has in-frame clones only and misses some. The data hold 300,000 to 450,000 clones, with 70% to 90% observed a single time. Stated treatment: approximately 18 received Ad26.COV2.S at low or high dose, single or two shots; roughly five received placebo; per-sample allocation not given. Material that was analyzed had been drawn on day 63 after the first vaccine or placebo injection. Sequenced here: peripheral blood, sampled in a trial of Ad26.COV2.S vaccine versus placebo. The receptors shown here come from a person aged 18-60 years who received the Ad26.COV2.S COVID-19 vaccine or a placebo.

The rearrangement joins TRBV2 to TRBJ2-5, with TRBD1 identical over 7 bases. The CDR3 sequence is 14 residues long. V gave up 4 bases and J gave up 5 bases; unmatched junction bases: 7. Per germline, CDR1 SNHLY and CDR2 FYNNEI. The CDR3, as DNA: TGTGCCAGCAGTGCACAGGGGTCTGGGGAGACCCAGTACTTC. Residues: CASSAQGSGETQYF.

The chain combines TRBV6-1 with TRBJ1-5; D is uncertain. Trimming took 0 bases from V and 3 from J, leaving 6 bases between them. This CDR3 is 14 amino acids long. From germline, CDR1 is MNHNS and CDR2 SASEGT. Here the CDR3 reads CASSEAPANQPQHF. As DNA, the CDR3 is TGTGCCAGCAGTGAAGCGCCGGCCAATCAGCCCCAGCATTTT.

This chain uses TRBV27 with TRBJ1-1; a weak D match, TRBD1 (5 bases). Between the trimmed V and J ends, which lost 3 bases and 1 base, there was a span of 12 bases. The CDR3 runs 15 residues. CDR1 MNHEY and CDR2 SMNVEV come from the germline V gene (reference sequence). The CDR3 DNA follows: TGTGCCAGCAGTTTCCTGGGGGTGGGGAACACTGAAGCTTTCTTT. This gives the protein CASSFLGVGNTEAFF.

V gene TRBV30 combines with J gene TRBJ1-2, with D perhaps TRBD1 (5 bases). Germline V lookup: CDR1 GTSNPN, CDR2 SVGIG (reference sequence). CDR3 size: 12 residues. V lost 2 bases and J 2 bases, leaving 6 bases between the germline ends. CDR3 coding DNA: TGTGCCTGGAGTTGGGACAACTATGGCTACACCTTC. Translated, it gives CAWSWDNYGYTF.

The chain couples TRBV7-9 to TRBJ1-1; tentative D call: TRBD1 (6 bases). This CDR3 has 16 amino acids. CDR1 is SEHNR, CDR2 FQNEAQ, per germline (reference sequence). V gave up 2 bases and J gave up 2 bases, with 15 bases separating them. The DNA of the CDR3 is TGTGCCAGCAGCTTATATCGACGGGGGCCCAACACTGAAGCTTTCTTT. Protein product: CASSLYRRGPNTEAFF.

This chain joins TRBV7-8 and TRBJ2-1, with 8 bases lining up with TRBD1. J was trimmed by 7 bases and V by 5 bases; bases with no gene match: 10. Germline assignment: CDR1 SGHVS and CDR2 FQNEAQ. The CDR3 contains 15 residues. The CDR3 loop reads CASSGVDRVRNEQFF. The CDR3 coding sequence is TGTGCCAGCAGCGGAGTGGACAGGGTGAGGAATGAGCAGTTCTTC.

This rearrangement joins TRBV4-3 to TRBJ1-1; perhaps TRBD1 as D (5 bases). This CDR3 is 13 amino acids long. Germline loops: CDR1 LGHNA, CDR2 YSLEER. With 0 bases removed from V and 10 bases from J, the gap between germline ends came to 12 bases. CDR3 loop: CASSQDRAGLAFF. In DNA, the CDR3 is TGCGCCAGCAGCCAAGATAGGGCAGGGTTAGCTTTCTTT.

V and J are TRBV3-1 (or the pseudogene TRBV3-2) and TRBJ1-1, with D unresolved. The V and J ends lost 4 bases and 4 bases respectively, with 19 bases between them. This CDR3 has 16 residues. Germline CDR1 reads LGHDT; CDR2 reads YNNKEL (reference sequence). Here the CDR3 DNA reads TGTGCCAGCAGCCCCCCAATTACAGAAATCGGCACTGAAGCTTTCTTT. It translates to CASSPPITEIGTEAFF.

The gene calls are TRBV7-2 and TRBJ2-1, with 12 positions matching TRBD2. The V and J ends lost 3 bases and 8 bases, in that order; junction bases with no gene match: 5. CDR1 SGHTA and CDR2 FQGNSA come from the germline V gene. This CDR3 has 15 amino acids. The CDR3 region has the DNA TGTGCCAGCAGCTTGCAACTAGCGGGGGGTGATGAGCAGTTCTTC. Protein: CASSLQLAGGDEQFF.